This T cell receptor beta chain was sequenced in a study of blood T cell repertoires in COVID-19. For the study at large: Acute-phase and convalescent COVID-19 samples originated in the United States, Italy and Spain. PBMCs, B-cell-depleted T cells, or T cells provided the cDNA or gDNA that made up the material.

V dropped 3 bases and J dropped 1 base, with 13 bases sitting between them. Germline V gives CDR1 SGHTA, CDR2 FQGNSA. The CDR3 is 15 residues long. Source study methods: Amplification from reference gene primers served as the basis for estimated nucleated cell counts. The assay was immunoSEQ multiplex PCR, and TCRdb's table has in-frame clones only and misses some. V, J and clone size are those of that table, while D and trimming were read from the DNA. The sample holds roughly 250,000 clones, 84% seen once. The chain uses TRBV7-2 and TRBJ2-7; maybe TRBD1 (5 bases). Sample: peripheral blood. This clonotype originated in a human donor in a cohort sampled during active COVID-19. The chain's CDR3 is CASSLGRVRSYEQYF. In nucleotides, the CDR3 is TGTGCCAGCAGCTTGGGCAGGGTAAGGTCCTACGAGCAGTACTTC.